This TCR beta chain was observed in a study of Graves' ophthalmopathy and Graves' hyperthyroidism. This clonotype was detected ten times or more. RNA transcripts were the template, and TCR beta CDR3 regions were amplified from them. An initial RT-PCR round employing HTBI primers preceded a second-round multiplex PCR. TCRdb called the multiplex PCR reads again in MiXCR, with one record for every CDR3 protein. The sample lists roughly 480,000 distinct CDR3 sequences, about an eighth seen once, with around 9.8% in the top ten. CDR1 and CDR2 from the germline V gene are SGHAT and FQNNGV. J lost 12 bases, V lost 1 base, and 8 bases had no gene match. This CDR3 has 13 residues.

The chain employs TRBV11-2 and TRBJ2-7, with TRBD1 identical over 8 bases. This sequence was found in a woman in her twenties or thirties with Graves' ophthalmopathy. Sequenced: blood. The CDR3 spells CASSLVAGGFGYF. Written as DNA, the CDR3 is TGTGCCAGCAGCTTAGTAGCAGGGGGCTTCGGGTACTTC.